This is a list of T cell receptor beta chains from one sample in a study of blood T cells in healthy people across ages. From the 5' RACE reads, TCRdb called clonotypes with MiXCR, one entry per CDR3 protein. The data hold 780,000 or so distinct CDR3 sequences, with 53% observed a single time. Sample: blood. Source of these receptors: an elderly man in good health. Each CDR3 is given with its conserved first and last residue. The D gene is left open where the match is weak. Clone size is shown for a subset of rows, as once, few, many or a class of expanded clone.

TRBD1,TRBV7-8,TRBJ1-1,NA,TGTGCCAGCAGCGTACATGGGACAGGGAACACTGAAGCTTTCTTT,CASSVHGTGNTEAFF
TRBD2,TRBV6-6,TRBJ2-7,NA,TGTGCCAGCAGGGTACCCCGGGGGAGGGGCATGGACGAGCAGTACTTC,CASRVPRGRGMDEQYF
TRBD2,TRBV5-1,TRBJ2-1,NA,TGCGCCAGCAGCTTGGGTAGGACTAGCGGCTCCTACAATGAGCAGTTCTTC,CASSLGRTSGSYNEQFF
NA,TRBV25-1,TRBJ2-2,once,TGTGCCAGCAGTGGTACTAACTCCGGGGAGCTGTTTTTT,CASSGTNSGELFF
TRBD2,TRBV5-1,TRBJ2-2,few,TGCGCCAGCAGCGGAGCAGGGACTAGCGGGTTCACCGGGGAGCTGTTTTTT,CASSGAGTSGFTGELFF
TRBD1,TRBV20-1,TRBJ2-7,NA,TGCAGTGCTAGCTTTGACAGGGACGAGCAGTACTTC,CSASFDRDEQYF
TRBD1,TRBV9,TRBJ1-3,NA,TGTGCCAGCAGCGCGGACAGGGTCGGTGGAAACACCATATATTTT,CASSADRVGGNTIYF
NA,TRBV11-2,TRBJ2-7,NA,TGTGCCAGCAGCCCCTCGCCGGCGGACTCCTACGAGCAGTACTTC,CASSPSPADSYEQYF
NA,TRBV7-9,TRBJ2-7,NA,TGTGCCAGCAGTCCCAGGCCAGTAACATCCTACGAGCAGTACTTC,CASSPRPVTSYEQYF
TRBD2,TRBV7-2,TRBJ2-7,NA,TGTGCCAGCAGCTTAGTCGCGGGAGTAAGATACGAGCAGTACTTC,CASSLVAGVRYEQYF
TRBD2,TRBV28,TRBJ2-7,many,TGTGCCAGCACCCACGGGGTAGCGGGAGTGTCATCCTACGAGCAGTACTTC,CASTHGVAGVSSYEQYF
TRBD2,TRBV5-6,TRBJ2-1,NA,TGTGCCAGCAGCTTTGGACTAGCGGCGGGGGATGAGCAGTTCTTC,CASSFGLAAGDEQFF
NA,TRBV7-9,TRBJ2-6,NA,TGTGCCAGCAGCCTAACAGGGTCTGGGGCCAACGTCCTGATTTTC,CASSLTGSGANVLIF
TRBD1,TRBV20-1,TRBJ1-2,NA,TGCAGTGCTAGAGATCGGACAGGGGTCGGCTACACCTTC,CSARDRTGVGYTF
NA,TRBV11-1,TRBJ2-7,NA,TGTGCCAGCAGCTTACGGAGGGGGCGGTACGAGCAGTACTTC,CASSLRRGRYEQYF
TRBD2,TRBV6-5,TRBJ2-7,NA,TGTGCCAGCACCAAACTAGCGGGAGGGTCTGAGCAGTACTTC,CASTKLAGGSEQYF
TRBD2,TRBV7-9,TRBJ2-1,NA,TGTGCCAGCAGCCCCGGACTAGCGGGAGGGTTGCCCTACAATGAGCAGTTCTTC,CASSPGLAGGLPYNEQFF
TRBD1,TRBV29-1,TRBJ1-2,NA,TGCAGCGTTGACGGCTGGGGGGGGACAGGGATTAAGGCTAAGAGCTATGGCTACACCTTC,CSVDGWGGTGIKAKSYGYTF
TRBD2,TRBV4-2,TRBJ2-5,NA,TGTGCCAGCAGCCGGGGGGGGAAGAGCCAAGAGACCCAGTACTTC,CASSRGGKSQETQYF
TRBD2,TRBV20-1,TRBJ2-7,few,TGCAGTGCTAGATGGTCAGCGGGAGCCTACGAGCAGTACTTC,CSARWSAGAYEQYF
NA,TRBV29-1,TRBJ1-2,NA,TGCAGCGCCCAGGACAGCTATGGCTACACCTTC,CSAQDSYGYTF
NA,TRBV5-1,TRBJ2-6,NA,TGCGCCAGCAGTCTACTCGTTTCCTCTGGGGCCAACGTCCTGACTTTC,CASSLLVSSGANVLTF
NA,TRBV28,TRBJ2-5,NA,TGTGCCAGCAGTCAGCCGGTGGGGGTTCGGGGCCAAGAGACCCAGTACTTC,CASSQPVGVRGQETQYF
TRBD1,TRBV7-6,TRBJ1-5,NA,TGTGCCAGCAGCCCGCGACAGGGGGAACAGCCCCAGCATTTT,CASSPRQGEQPQHF
TRBD2,TRBV10-3,TRBJ2-7,NA,TGTGCCATCAGTGACTCGTCGAGCGGGATGCCCTACGAGCAGTACTTC,CAISDSSSGMPYEQYF
TRBD1,TRBV7-9,TRBJ1-2,few,TGTGCCAGCAGACTACAGGGGAGTGGACTCTATGGCTACACCTTC,CASRLQGSGLYGYTF
NA,TRBV27,TRBJ2-7,few,TGTGCCAGCAGTTTATACAGGAAAGGGGAGCAGTACTTC,CASSLYRKGEQYF
NA,TRBV29-1,TRBJ1-4,once,TGCAGCGCACGAGGCCTCGGGGCTGAGAAACTGTTTTTT,CSARGLGAEKLFF
TRBD1,TRBV9,TRBJ1-1,NA,TGTGCCAGCAGCGTAGGGAGGGGCAGGGGGCTAATCGGAGACACTGAAGCTTTCTTT,CASSVGRGRGLIGDTEAFF
NA,TRBV6-5,TRBJ2-5,NA,TGTGCCAGCAGCGCCAACCCGGGAGCCCTCTACAATGAGCAGTACTTC,CASSANPGALYNEQYF
NA,TRBV7-3,TRBJ2-1,NA,TGTGCCAGCAGCTTATCACAGGGTCATGAGCAGTTCTTC,CASSLSQGHEQFF
NA,TRBV29-1,TRBJ1-6,few,TGCAGCGTCCAGACAGCGGGCGTGGATTCACCCCTCCACTTT,CSVQTAGVDSPLHF
NA,TRBV12-3/TRBV12-4,TRBJ1-2,few,TGTGCCAGCACCCCCAACCCTAACTATGGCTACACCTTC,CASTPNPNYGYTF
NA,TRBV7-9,TRBJ1-1,NA,TGTGCCAGCAGCGTAGATCGACAGGATGGAGCTTTCTTT,CASSVDRQDGAFF